The next 21 T cell receptor beta chains were all read from a single sample in a study of cytomegalovirus exposure and HLA in healthy donors. Primers for the PCR totalled 60 Vbeta and 13 Jbeta. Sequencing was performed with immunoSEQ multiplex PCR; in TCRdb, only in-frame clones are kept and a portion is missing. In the table there are 30,000 to 45,000 clones, 80% to 90% of which are singletons. Sequenced sample: PBMCs. The origin of the receptors is a woman under 30 in good health and CMV-seronegative.

To note about this clone: Germline and junction disagree at one end, which may indicate a read error. The chain links TRBV30 to TRBJ1-2, with D possibly being TRBD1 (5 bases). From germline, CDR1 is GTSNPN and CDR2 SVGIG (reference sequence). The CDR3 extends over 13 amino acids. CDR3 amino acids: CAWSLLQGYGYPF. As DNA, the CDR3 is TGTGCCTGGAGTCTCCTGCAGGGCTATGGCTACCCCTTC.

The chain carries TRBV7-2 and TRBJ2-7, with D possibly being TRBD2 (6 bases). The CDR3 consists of 14 residues. Germline V lookup: CDR1 SGHTA, CDR2 FQGNSA. V lost 1 base, J lost 3 bases, and 10 bases lay in between. As DNA, the CDR3 is TGTGCCAGCAGCTTAGGAGCGGGTAACTACGAGCAGTACTTC. It codes for CASSLGAGNYEQYF.

The rearrangement links TRBV2 to TRBJ1-5, with TRBD1 identical over 7 bases. The J segment lost 11 bases and the V segment lost 5 bases, leaving 9 bases of the junction unmatched. Looked up from germline, CDR1 is SNHLY and CDR2 is FYNNEI. This CDR3 spans 13 amino acids. CDR3 bases: TGTGCCAGCAGTATGCCCCGGGGACAGTCCCAGCATTTT. Amino acids: CASSMPRGQSQHF.

The J gene is TRBJ2-5, the V gene TRBV9, with 9 bases lining up with TRBD1. Germline V gene lookup returns CDR1 SGDLS and CDR2 YYNGEE. J was trimmed by 5 bases and V by 5 bases; bases with no gene match: 10. This CDR3 is 15 amino acids long. The CDR3, as DNA: TGTGCCAGCAGTGACCACAGGGGGCTAAGGGAGACCCAGTACTTC. Protein sequence: CASSDHRGLRETQYF.

This clone was seen once. Germline and junction disagree at one end, which may indicate a read error. This chain uses TRBV6-5 with TRBJ1-6; the D is unclear. The CDR3 loop spans 13 amino acids. CDR1 and CDR2 from the germline V gene are MNHEY and SVGAGI. The CDR3 DNA follows: TGTGCCAGCAGTTACGTTGGGTTAGCACCCCTCAACTTT. Its protein product is CASSYVGLAPLNF.

This chain links TRBV25-1 with TRBJ2-6; D uncertain. Looked up from germline, CDR1 is MGHDK and CDR2 is SYGVNS. The CDR3 runs 17 residues. The V gene lost 4 bases and the J gene lost 0 bases, with 13 bases spanning the gap. The CDR3 region is CASSARHISSGANVLTF. The CDR3 DNA reads TGTGCCAGCAGTGCCAGACACATTAGCTCTGGGGCCAACGTCCTGACTTTC.

V and J are TRBV7-2 and TRBJ1-1; 8 bases agree with TRBD1. The V gene end was trimmed by 6 bases and the J gene end by 3 bases; junction bases not matched to a gene: 6. The CDR3 sequence is 14 residues long. Germline CDR1 is SGHTA and CDR2 is FQGNSA. CDR3 bases: TGTGCCAGCAGGTCTCAGGGGGCTGACACTGAAGCTTTCTTT. Protein product: CASRSQGADTEAFF.

The chain is built from TRBV19 and TRBJ1-2, with D possibly TRBD1 on 6 matching bases. Trimming stripped 0 bases from V and 5 bases from J, with 16 bases between. Germline CDR1 and CDR2: LNHDA and SQIVND (reference sequence). This CDR3 spans 16 amino acids. In nucleotides, the CDR3 is TGTGCCAGTAGTATAGACCAAACAGGGAACCCTTATGGCTACACCTTC. Translation: CASSIDQTGNPYGYTF.

The rearrangement uses TRBV27 and TRBJ2-5, with TRBD2 matching 9 bases. The DNA matches TRBJ2-7 better at its end, which makes the J call doubtful. The germline V gene has CDR1 MNHEY and CDR2 SMNVEV (reference sequence). The CDR3 runs to 15 residues. The CDR3 loop reads CASSLIAGEAYEQYF. For the CDR3, the DNA is TGTGCCAGCAGTCTCATAGCGGGAGAGGCCTACGAGCAGTACTTC.

This clone was detected only once. The chain has TRBV14 and TRBJ2-3; D remains unclear. Trimming left V 4 bases short and J 2 bases short, with 16 bases between. The CDR3 has 16 residues. The germline gives CDR1 SGHDN, CDR2 FVKESK. CDR3 protein: CASSRVAAIITDTQYF. In nucleotides, the CDR3 is TGTGCCAGCAGCCGGGTGGCGGCTATAATCACAGATACGCAGTATTTT.

V is TRBV11-1 and J is TRBJ2-2, with 12 positions matching TRBD2. The CDR3 length is 18 residues. J was trimmed by 3 bases and V by 4 bases; bases with no gene match: 9. The germline V gene encodes CDR1 SGHAT and CDR2 FQDESV (reference sequence). The CDR3, as DNA: TGTGCCAGCAGCTGGGGCCTAGCGGGAGGGCCTGACACCGGGGAGCTGTTTTTT. As protein: CASSWGLAGGPDTGELFF.

V gene TRBV4-1 combines with J gene TRBJ2-4, with TRBD2 matching 9 bases. The V and J ends lost 2 bases and 9 bases, in that order; junction bases with no gene match: 8. Per the germline V gene, CDR1 is MGHRA and CDR2 is YSYEKL. The CDR3 loop spans 15 amino acids. The chain's CDR3 is CASSQSAGGFAIQYF. CDR3 in DNA: TGCGCCAGCAGCCAATCAGCGGGGGGTTTTGCCATTCAGTACTTC.

The chain joins TRBV6-4 to TRBJ2-2; no firm D call. CDR1 and CDR2 (germline): MRHNA, SNTAGT. Trimming cost V 3 bases and J 2 bases, with 7 bases left between them. CDR3 length equals 14 residues. The CDR3 reads CASSESTNTGELFF. In nucleotides, the CDR3 is TGTGCCAGCAGTGAGAGTACTAACACCGGGGAGCTGTTTTTT.

The rearrangement uses TRBV6-1 and TRBJ1-2; D is unclear. Germline V gene lookup returns CDR1 MNHNS and CDR2 SASEGT. V lost 3 bases to trimming and J lost 2 bases, with 13 bases between them. The CDR3 is 15 amino acids. Here the CDR3 DNA reads TGTGCCAGCAGTGATCGTGGGAGGGTCAACTATGGCTACACCTTC. It translates to CASSDRGRVNYGYTF.

The chain has TRBV5-5 and TRBJ2-5, with a tentative D call TRBD2 (5 bases). Per germline, CDR1 SGHKS and CDR2 YYEKEE (reference sequence). CDR3 length equals 12 residues. Trimming removed 1 base from V and 5 bases from J, with 6 bases in between. The CDR3 loop reads CASSLREETQYF. In nucleotides, the CDR3 is TGTGCCAGCAGCTTGAGGGAGGAGACCCAGTACTTC. The variable domain in full, completed from reference TRBV5-5 and TRBJ2-5, reads DAGVTQSPTHLIKTRGQQVTLRCSPISGHKSVSWYQQVLGQGPQFIFQYYEKEERGRGNFPDRFSARQFPNYSSELNVNALLLGDSALYLCASSLREETQYFGPGTRLLVL.

The chain combines TRBV27 with TRBJ1-2, with 7 positions matching TRBD1. The CDR3 has 15 amino acids. The junction had 9 bases not matched to a gene; V was cut back by 2 bases and J by 6 bases. Germline-derived CDR1 and CDR2 are MNHEY and SMNVEV (reference sequence). The CDR3 coding sequence is TGTGCCAGCAGTTTAGGGCCCCTTGACAGGGATGGCTACACCTTC. Its translation: CASSLGPLDRDGYTF.

The chain couples TRBV9 to TRBJ1-4, with 7 positions matching TRBD1. This CDR3 has 16 amino acids. CDR1 is SGDLS, CDR2 YYNGEE, per germline. With V trimmed by 0 bases and J by 2 bases, 4 bases remained unmatched. Written as DNA, the CDR3 is TGTGCCAGCAGCGTAGGGTCGACAGGGACTAATGAAAAACTGTTTTTT. Protein sequence: CASSVGSTGTNEKLFF.

This chain connects TRBV5-6 to TRBJ1-5; no reliable D call. This CDR3 region has 15 residues. The V and J ends lost 4 bases and 6 bases respectively, with 17 bases between them. CDR1 is SGHDT, CDR2 YYEEEE, per germline. In nucleotides, the CDR3 is TGTGCCAGCAGCCCGGTCGTCGGGGTAGGTCAGCCCCAGCATTTT. This translates into CASSPVVGVGQPQHF.

J is TRBJ2-3 and V is TRBV27; possible D gene TRBD1, 5 bases. Germline lookup yields CDR1 MNHEY and CDR2 SMNVEV (reference sequence). Trimming took off 1 base at V and 1 base at J, with 6 bases between the two ends. The CDR3 length is 14 residues. The CDR3 is CASSLLGGTDTQYF. Written as DNA, the CDR3 is TGTGCCAGCAGTTTATTAGGGGGCACAGATACGCAGTATTTT.

In its sample, this clone was seen a few times. CDR3 nucleotides: TGTGCCACCAGCGTGGACAGTAACACTGAAGCTTTCTTT. It encodes CATSVDSNTEAFF. The chain couples TRBV15 to TRBJ1-1; D might be TRBD1 (6 bases). The CDR3 extends over 13 amino acids. CDR1 is LNHNV and CDR2 is YYDKDF in the germline V gene (reference sequence). Trimming pared 5 bases from V and 2 bases from J, leaving 9 bases between. Full variable domain (remainder filled in from reference TRBV15 and TRBJ1-1): DAMVIQNPRYQVTQFGKPVTLSCSQTLNHNVMYWYQQKSSQAPKLLFHYYDKDFNNEADTPDNFQSRRPNTSFCFLDIRSPGLGDTAMYLCATSVDSNTEAFFGQGTRLTVV.

The CDR3 spells CASSQSPREAFF. In nucleotides, the CDR3 is TGCGCCAGCAGCCAAAGCCCCCGAGAAGCTTTCTTT. This chain links TRBV4-1 with TRBJ1-1; no reliable D call. Germline values: CDR1 MGHRA, CDR2 YSYEKL. The CDR3 totals 12 residues. The germline V and J ends were trimmed by 2 bases and 8 bases, with 9 bases remaining between them.